These 30 T cell receptor beta chains were all obtained from the same sample, sequenced in a study of blood T cell repertoires in COVID-19. Some clones are missing from TCRdb's copy, which holds only in-frame ones; the method was immunoSEQ multiplex PCR. The sample has about 73,000 clones, roughly four fifths seen once; the top ten hold roughly 2.4%. The sequenced sample consisted of peripheral blood. These TCRs come from a man between 70 and 80 years old with COVID-19, enrolled during active disease.

The gene calls are TRBV7-2 and TRBJ1-2, with D possibly TRBD1 on 5 matching bases. CDR1 and CDR2 from the germline V gene are SGHTA and FQGNSA. The CDR3 loop spans 15 amino acids. V gave up 1 base and J gave up 1 base, with 10 bases separating them. CDR3 in amino acids: CASSLGLRVNYGYTF. The DNA of the CDR3 is TGTGCCAGCAGCTTAGGCCTCAGGGTTAACTATGGCTACACCTTC.

The genes are TRBV19 and TRBJ1-4, with 9 nucleotides matching TRBD1. J was trimmed by 6 bases and V by 5 bases; bases with no gene match: 7. The length of the CDR3 is 15 residues. Germline CDR1 and CDR2: LNHDA and SQIVND (reference sequence). The CDR3 sequence is CASSWDRAEDEKLFF. The CDR3 DNA is TGTGCCAGTAGTTGGGACAGGGCGGAAGATGAAAAACTGTTTTTT.

The V gene is TRBV28, the J gene TRBJ1-2, with 9 nucleotides matching TRBD1. The length of the CDR3 is 19 residues. J was trimmed by 1 base and V by 2 bases; bases with no gene match: 14. Germline loops: CDR1 MDHEN, CDR2 SYDVKM. DNA of the CDR3: TGTGCCAGCAGTTTAAGCGGACAGGGGCGCGTTCTTGGTAACTATGGCTACACCTTC. It translates to CASSLSGQGRVLGNYGYTF.

This rearrangement joins TRBV4-3 to TRBJ1-1, with unresolved D. Germline lookup yields CDR1 LGHNA and CDR2 YSLEER. V lost 2 bases and J lost 11, with 18 bases in between. This CDR3 spans 14 amino acids. CDR3 sequence reads: CASSQYTSGSDAFF. DNA for the CDR3: TGCGCCAGCAGCCAATACACGAGCGGGTCCGATGCTTTCTTT.

This rearrangement joins TRBV6-5 to TRBJ2-5; 8 nucleotides align to TRBD1. Germline V CDR1 and CDR2: MNHEY, SVGAGI. J was trimmed by 4 bases and V by 6 bases; bases with no gene match: 7. This CDR3 is built from 14 residues. CDR3 coding DNA: TGTGCCAGCAGGGACAGGGTGCTCCCAGAGACCCAGTACTTC. Its protein is CASRDRVLPETQYF.

J is TRBJ2-2 and V is TRBV29-1, with D perhaps TRBD1 (6 bases). The CDR3 is 10 amino acids. Trimming removed 7 bases from V and 7 bases from J, with 7 bases in between. Per germline, CDR1 SQVTM and CDR2 ANQGSEA. In nucleotides, the CDR3 is TGCAGCGCAGGGGTCGGGGAGCTGTTTTTT. Translated: CSAGVGELFF.

This chain links TRBV24-1 with TRBJ2-5, with TRBD2 matching over 8 bases. The germline CDR1 and CDR2 sequences are KGHDR and SFDVKD. Trimming cost V 7 bases and J 5 bases; bases outside gene matches: 5. CDR3 length: 13 amino acids. CDR3 sequence: CATSPGGVETQYF. Here the CDR3 DNA reads TGTGCCACCAGCCCCGGGGGGGTTGAGACCCAGTACTTC.

The chain is built from TRBV3-1 (or the pseudogene TRBV3-2) and TRBJ2-7; 10 positions match TRBD2. This CDR3 spans 17 amino acids. Trimming at V came to 0 bases and at J to 7 bases, leaving 12 bases not matched to a gene. CDR1 and CDR2 (germline): LGHDT, YNNKEL (reference sequence). For the CDR3, the DNA is TGTGCCAGCAGCCAAGAAGGGGTACTAGCGGGATTGGGAGAGCAGTACTTC. This sequence encodes CASSQEGVLAGLGEQYF.

The rearrangement joins TRBV5-1 to TRBJ1-2; D is ambiguous. The ends were cut back, 5 bases at V and 4 bases at J, with 21 bases in the middle. CDR1 SGHRS and CDR2 YFSETQ come from the germline V gene. This CDR3 has 16 amino acids. Written as DNA, the CDR3 is TGCGCCAGCAGATTAGAGCACAGCCCTCCACCCTATGGCTACACCTTC. It is translated as CASRLEHSPPPYGYTF.

The chain joins TRBV2 to TRBJ2-1, with 7 nucleotides matching TRBD2. Germline V CDR1 and CDR2: SNHLY, FYNNEI. V shed 9 bases, J shed 4 bases, and the junction held 12 bases outside the gene matches. This CDR3 comprises 15 residues. The DNA for the CDR3 is TGTGCCAGTAGTAGGGAGGGAGGGTTTTACAATGAGCAGTTCTTC. It encodes CASSREGGFYNEQFF.

CDR3 DNA: TGTGCCAGCAGCTTAGGGGCGGAGCTAGGGGAAGCTTTCTTT. Translating gives CASSLGAELGEAFF. This chain joins TRBV7-3 and TRBJ1-1, with D possibly matching TRBD1 (5 bases). Germline V lookup: CDR1 SGHTA, CDR2 FQGTGA. This CDR3 is 14 amino acids long. The ends were cut back, 2 bases at V and 8 bases at J, with 15 bases in the middle.

This chain joins TRBV18 and TRBJ2-5; perhaps TRBD2 as D (5 bases). The germline CDR1 and CDR2 sequences are KGHSH and LQKENI. The CDR3 loop spans 14 amino acids. The V end lost 0 bases, the J end lost 5 bases, and 10 bases lay between the germline ends. CDR3 nucleotide sequence: TGTGCCAGCTCACCACCGGCGGGCGCGGAGACCCAGTACTTC. Amino acids: CASSPPAGAETQYF.

The gene calls are TRBV4-1 and TRBJ2-7, with D possibly matching TRBD1 (5 bases). The CDR3 loop spans 15 amino acids. The germline V gene has CDR1 MGHRA and CDR2 YSYEKL. The ends were cut back, 2 bases at V and 2 bases at J, with 13 bases in the middle. The CDR3 sequence is CASSQQSQGPYEQYF. For the CDR3, the DNA is TGCGCCAGCAGCCAACAAAGCCAGGGCCCCTACGAGCAGTACTTC.

V gene TRBV6-1 combines with J gene TRBJ1-2; unclear D gene. Germline assignment: CDR1 MNHNS and CDR2 SASEGT. The V end lost 6 bases, the J end lost 8 bases, and 16 bases lay between the germline ends. The CDR3 extends over 13 amino acids. DNA of the CDR3: TGTGCCAGCAGCCCCGCGGGGTTCCGAGGCTACACCTTC. It encodes CASSPAGFRGYTF.

The V gene is TRBV6-1, the J gene TRBJ2-7; 8 nucleotides agree with TRBD1. CDR3 length equals 15 residues. The germline gives CDR1 MNHNS, CDR2 SASEGT. Germline trimming cut 3 bases from V and 0 bases from J; bases unmatched to any gene: 4. CDR3 in amino acids: CASSDTGGNSYEQYF. CDR3 nucleotides: TGTGCCAGCAGTGATACAGGGGGGAACTCCTACGAGCAGTACTTC.

This chain joins TRBV29-1 and TRBJ1-5, with D possibly matching TRBD1 (5 bases). Trimming shortened V by 4 bases and J by 4 bases, and 8 bases separated the two germline ends. The CDR3 spans 12 residues. The V gene's germline CDR1 is SQVTM and CDR2 ANQGSEA. The CDR3 DNA is TGCAGCGTTGGAGGGACTAATCAGCCCCAGCATTTT. Translating gives CSVGGTNQPQHF.

V is TRBV27 and J is TRBJ2-7; 8 nucleotides match TRBD2. The CDR3 is made up of 15 amino acids. Germline CDR1 and CDR2: MNHEY and SMNVEV (reference sequence). Germline trimming cut 1 base from V and 3 bases from J; bases unmatched to any gene: 5. The CDR3 DNA reads as TGTGCCAGCAGTTTATTCGGTAGCGGGATCTACGAGCAGTACTTC. Its translation: CASSLFGSGIYEQYF.

This chain joins TRBV6-5 and TRBJ1-2, with D possibly TRBD1 on 6 matching bases. In germline, CDR1 is MNHEY, CDR2 SVGAGI. V lost 6 bases and J lost 5, with 16 bases in between. CDR3 length: 14 amino acids. CDR3 bases: TGTGCCAGCAGGGGTTTCCAGAGGGGGTATGGCTACACCTTC. Its protein is CASRGFQRGYGYTF.

The rearrangement joins TRBV11-1 to TRBJ2-5; perhaps TRBD1 as D (5 bases). Per germline, CDR1 SGHAT and CDR2 FQDESV (reference sequence). The CDR3 contains 13 residues. The V and J ends lost 3 bases and 3 bases respectively, with 8 bases between them. The CDR3 spells CASSFSREETQYF. DNA of the CDR3: TGTGCCAGCAGCTTTTCCAGGGAAGAGACCCAGTACTTC. Combining the CDR3 with reference TRBV11-1 and TRBJ2-5 gives the whole variable domain EAEVAQSPRYKITEKSQAVAFWCDPISGHATLYWYRQILGQGPELLVQFQDESVVDDSQLPKDRFSAERLKGVDSTLKIQPAELGDSAMYLCASSFSREETQYFGPGTRLLVL.

The rearrangement links TRBV28 to TRBJ1-4; D unclear. This CDR3 region has 15 residues. V gave up 8 bases and J gave up 0 bases, with 13 bases separating them. Germline V gives CDR1 MDHEN, CDR2 SYDVKM. CDR3 residues: CASVPEGATNEKLFF. CDR3 nucleotide sequence: TGTGCCAGCGTTCCGGAGGGAGCAACTAATGAAAAACTGTTTTTT.

The rearrangement links TRBV7-2 to TRBJ2-7, with TRBD2 matching 7 bases. The germline V gene has CDR1 SGHTA and CDR2 FQGNSA. V was clipped by 3 bases and J by 0 bases; unmatched bases: 5. The CDR3 runs 15 residues. The CDR3 DNA reads TGTGCCAGCAGCTTCTCGAGCGGGAACTCCTACGAGCAGTACTTC. It translates to CASSFSSGNSYEQYF.

The chain carries TRBV28 and TRBJ2-2; D ambiguous. The germline V and J ends were trimmed by 9 bases and 2 bases, with 10 bases remaining between them. CDR1 is MDHEN, CDR2 SYDVKM, per germline. The length of the CDR3 is 13 residues. The CDR3 is CASITPNTGELFF. The CDR3 DNA follows: TGTGCCAGTATAACACCCAACACCGGGGAGCTGTTTTTT.

The chain recombines TRBV5-5 with TRBJ1-5, with unresolved D. Germline loops: CDR1 SGHKS, CDR2 YYEKEE (reference sequence). The V end lost 0 bases, the J end lost 6 bases, and 13 bases lay between the germline ends. This CDR3 region has 15 residues. Here the CDR3 reads CASSLVASGSQPQHF. For the CDR3, the DNA is TGTGCCAGCAGCTTGGTGGCATCAGGAAGTCAGCCCCAGCATTTT.

The rearrangement links TRBV27 to TRBJ2-3, with 11 bases aligning to TRBD2. Germline V CDR1 and CDR2: MNHEY, SMNVEV (reference sequence). V lost 5 bases, J lost 3 bases, and 7 bases stayed unmatched. The CDR3 extends over 16 amino acids. DNA of the CDR3: TGTGCCAGCAGTCCCCCCCCTAGCGGGGGGACAGATACGCAGTATTTT. Translation gives CASSPPPSGGTDTQYF.

The gene calls are TRBV15 and TRBJ2-7; D gene unclear. Germline loops: CDR1 LNHNV, CDR2 YYDKDF (reference sequence). The CDR3 has 13 amino acids. Trimming removed 1 base at V and 9 bases at J, with 13 bases between. The CDR3 region is CATSRGQVARQYF. The CDR3 region has the DNA TGTGCCACCAGCAGAGGACAAGTGGCGCGGCAGTACTTC.

The rearrangement uses TRBV5-6 and TRBJ2-7; TRBD2 matches at 9 bases. Germline V lookup: CDR1 SGHDT, CDR2 YYEEEE. This CDR3 has 16 residues. J gave up 2 bases and V 2 bases, and 8 bases lay outside the gene matches. The CDR3 nucleotides are TGTGCCAGCAGCTTCCTCCAAGCGGGAGGTACCTACGAGCAGTACTTC. Translated, it gives CASSFLQAGGTYEQYF. Based on the CDR3 plus reference TRBV5-6 and TRBJ2-7, the full variable domain is DAGVTQSPTHLIKTRGQQVTLRCSPKSGHDTVSWYQQALGQGPQFIFQYYEEEERQRGNFPDRFSGHQFPNYSSELNVNALLLGDSALYLCASSFLQAGGTYEQYFGPGTRLTVT.

This chain uses TRBV19 with TRBJ2-2; 10 nucleotides match TRBD2. Unmatched junction bases numbered 15, after V lost 4 bases and J lost 4 bases. Germline CDR1 reads LNHDA; CDR2 reads SQIVND (reference sequence). The CDR3 spans 19 residues. The CDR3 loop is CASSNTRLGAGGLTGELFF. The CDR3 region has the DNA TGTGCCAGTAGTAATACCCGCCTAGGAGCGGGAGGGCTCACCGGGGAGCTGTTTTTT.

This chain uses TRBV20-1 with TRBJ1-4; D call uncertain. Trimming took 3 bases from V and 7 from J, leaving 6 bases between them. Per germline, CDR1 DFQATT and CDR2 SNEGSKA (reference sequence). The CDR3 runs to 11 residues. CDR3 loop: CSARSGEKLFF. The CDR3 DNA sequence: TGCAGTGCTAGGTCAGGTGAAAAACTGTTTTTT.

The chain links TRBV5-1 to TRBJ1-2; TRBD1 agrees at 12 bases. The CDR3 runs 16 residues. V was pared by 4 bases and J by 4 bases, with 8 bases of the junction left unmatched. Germline V gives CDR1 SGHRS, CDR2 YFSETQ. CDR3 sequence (DNA): TGCGCCAGCAGCGAGGGCGGGACAGGGGGCGGCTATGGCTACACCTTC. Translating it yields CASSEGGTGGGYGYTF.

This chain joins TRBV28 and TRBJ1-3; D is perhaps TRBD1 (6 bases). CDR1 and CDR2 (germline): MDHEN, SYDVKM. V dropped 4 bases and J dropped 0 bases, with 16 bases sitting between them. There are 17 residues in the CDR3. The CDR3 DNA reads as TGTGCCAGCAGTTCGCGCCGGGACACCTTCTCTGGAAACACCATATATTTT. The encoded protein is CASSSRRDTFSGNTIYF.